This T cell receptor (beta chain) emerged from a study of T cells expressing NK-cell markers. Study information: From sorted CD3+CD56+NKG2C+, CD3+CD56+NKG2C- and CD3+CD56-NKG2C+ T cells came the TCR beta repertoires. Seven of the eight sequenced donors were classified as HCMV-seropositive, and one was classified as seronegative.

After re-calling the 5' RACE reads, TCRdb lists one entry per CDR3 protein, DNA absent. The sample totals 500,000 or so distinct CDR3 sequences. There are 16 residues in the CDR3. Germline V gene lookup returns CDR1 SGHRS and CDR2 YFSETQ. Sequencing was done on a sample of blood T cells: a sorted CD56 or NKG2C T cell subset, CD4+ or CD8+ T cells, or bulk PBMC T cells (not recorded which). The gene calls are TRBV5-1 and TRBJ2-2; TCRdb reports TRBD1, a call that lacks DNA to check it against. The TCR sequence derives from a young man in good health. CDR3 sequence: CASSSGGTEVTGELFF. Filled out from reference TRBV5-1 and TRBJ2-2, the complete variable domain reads KAGVTQTPRYLIKTRGQQVTLSCSPISGHRSVSWYQQTPGQGLQFLFEYFSETQRNKGNFPGRFSGRQFSNSRSEMNVSTLELGDSALYLCASSSGGTEVTGELFFGEGSRLTVL.